These T cell receptor beta chains were read from a single sample in a study of blood T cell repertoires in COVID-19. The assay was immunoSEQ multiplex PCR, and TCRdb's table has in-frame clones only and misses some. The sample has approximately 130,000 clones; approximately 90% are singletons. Sequencing used peripheral blood. These receptors all stem from a man aged 65 to 79 with active or convalescent COVID-19. Both conserved end residues are trimmed from each CDR3. D genes are given only for firm matches. Clone size is given for some rows only: seen once, a few or many times, or a class if the clone is expanded.

TRBV28	13	TRBJ1-2	TRBD1	NA	ASSRGTGENYGYT
TRBV29-1	11	TRBJ2-7	TRBD2	once	SVYQAGGDEQY
TRBV5-1	13	TRBJ2-2	TRBD1	NA	ASTGTVSLTGELF
TRBV29-1	10	TRBJ1-2	NA	NA	SAPGQGYGYT
TRBV7-2	14	TRBJ1-5	NA	NA	ASSLGFEGWNQPQH
TRBV28	10	TRBJ2-7	NA	NA	ASSSPPGEQY
TRBV3-1/TRBV3-2	14	TRBJ2-3	TRBD2	NA	ASSQELAGVTDTQY
TRBV27	11	TRBJ1-1	NA	NA	ASRLSGSTEAF
TRBV6-5	13	TRBJ2-3	TRBD2	once	ASDVAGVGTDTQY
TRBV6-4	12	TRBJ1-1	NA	NA	ASSSGQESTEAF
TRBV10-3	14	TRBJ2-1	TRBD2	NA	AISEGSGRAGYEQF
TRBV3-1/TRBV3-2	10	TRBJ2-5	NA	NA	ASSQVRETQY
TRBV2	10	TRBJ1-2	NA	once	ASTDSFYGYT
TRBV18	13	TRBJ2-1	NA	NA	ASSLGSGNYNEQF
TRBV7-2	13	TRBJ1-4	TRBD1	NA	ASSARQGSMGKLF
TRBV4-2	14	TRBJ2-5	TRBD1	NA	ASSQPTGTDQETQY
TRBV7-2	11	TRBJ1-5	NA	few	ASSWAGNQPQH
TRBV6-5	14	TRBJ2-7	TRBD2	NA	ASSYRGPGLGYEQY
TRBV6-5	13	TRBJ1-6	NA	NA	ASRTDTSYNSPLH
TRBV7-9	12	TRBJ2-7	NA	NA	ASSLDRESYEQY
TRBV28	15	TRBJ2-7	NA	NA	ASSLRGRTPVSYEQY
TRBV7-9	10	TRBJ1-2	TRBD1	NA	AGTGEAHGYT
TRBV21-1	17	TRBJ2-7	NA	NA	ASSLLRHRVRLREYEQY
TRBV5-1	11	TRBJ2-5	NA	NA	ASSSPGGETQY
TRBV19	14	TRBJ1-2	NA	NA	ASSIDYQGGDYGYT
TRBV6-1	14	TRBJ2-7	TRBD2	NA	ASSELPSGIAYEQY
TRBV27	13	TRBJ2-7	TRBD1	NA	ASRMDRGPSYEQY
TRBV28	10	TRBJ1-2	NA	NA	ASTEARYGYT
TRBV7-6	13	TRBJ2-7	TRBD2	NA	ASSPGGLAGVEQY
TRBV7-9	14	TRBJ2-7	TRBD2	NA	ASSLASLAGGGEQY